This entry concerns a single TCR beta chain. Its antigen remains unidentified. This sample is part of a study of post-analysis software for immune sequencing data. Study-level findings and limits: About 5 TRBV segments (TRBV5-6, TRBV5-1 and TRBV20-1 among them) occurred more frequently in patients than in controls. When the samples were clustered directly with F measure, those that had been prepared in the same batch showed strong co-clustering. Significantly lower normalized Chao1 diversity was seen in multiple sclerosis patients than in controls.

The CDR3 has 15 amino acids. V was trimmed by 1 base and J by 2 bases, leaving 10 bases between them. Germline V CDR1 and CDR2: SGHTA, FQGNSA. Unique molecular identifiers featured in each of the TCR beta cDNA libraries. T cells, about 0.9 to 10 million of them, yielded some 510,000 cDNA molecules. TCRdb ran MiXCR on the PCR reads and lists one entry per CDR3 protein. This table holds 450,000 to 650,000 distinct CDR3 sequences, 44% found once. This TCR was recovered from a girl under 18 with multiple sclerosis. The gene calls are TRBV7-2 and TRBJ2-3; D unclear. Material: blood. The CDR3 region is CASSLDPETTDTQYF. In DNA form, the CDR3 reads TGTGCCAGCAGCTTAGATCCCGAAACCACAGATACGCAGTATTTT.